The 13 T cell receptor beta chains in this list originate from one sample, sequenced in a study of OX40 agonist ivuxolimab in advanced cancers. The library relied on the immunoSEQ multiplex PCR assay. TCRdb took this table from immuneACCESS and kept in-frame rearrangements with V and J called. Such tables lack part of the clones; where checked against another copy, unresolved V genes explain under half of the gap, and the rest is unexplained. The sample data list 65,000 to 80,000 clones, and approximately 80% of these were observed just once. Jointly, the top ten make up 7% to 9.5% of the sample. This specimen consisted of CD4+ or CD8+ T cells sorted from blood, obtained in a trial of the OX40 agonist ivuxolimab. The receptor set was obtained from an adult with an advanced solid tumor such as melanoma, head and neck, liver or kidney cancer.

V gene TRBV7-2 combines with J gene TRBJ2-5; D perhaps matches TRBD2 (5 bases). Trimming shortened V by 1 base and J by 8 bases, and 11 bases separated the two germline ends. The CDR3 is 13 amino acids. Germline assignment: CDR1 SGHTA and CDR2 FQGNSA. The CDR3 is CASSLGGFGTQYF. The CDR3, as DNA: TGTGCCAGCAGCTTAGGCGGGTTCGGCACCCAGTACTTC.

This rearrangement joins TRBV5-6 to TRBJ1-6; D possibly corresponds to TRBD1 (6 bases). The CDR3 runs 17 residues. The germline gives CDR1 SGHDT, CDR2 YYEEEE. Trimming took off 4 bases at V and 7 bases at J, with 21 bases between the two ends. CDR3 protein: CASSRPWTVSTNSPLHF. The CDR3 nucleotides are TGTGCCAGCAGCCGCCCATGGACAGTCTCCACCAATTCACCCCTCCACTTT.

The rearrangement uses TRBV27 and TRBJ2-7; 7 nucleotides agree with TRBD1. Germline CDR1 MNHEY, CDR2 SMNVEV (reference sequence). V lost 5 bases, J lost 6 bases, and 7 bases stayed unmatched. This CDR3 spans 13 amino acids. This chain's CDR3 is CASSPRQGREQYV. CDR3 in DNA: TGTGCCAGCAGTCCCCGACAGGGTCGCGAGCAGTACGTC.

This clone has more than one count but fewer than ten. At the DNA level, this CDR3 is encoded by other sequences in the same sample as well. The genes are TRBV9 and TRBJ2-6, with D unresolved. V was shortened by 0 bases and J by 4 bases, with 2 bases between the two germline ends. Germline V gene lookup returns CDR1 SGDLS and CDR2 YYNGEE. The CDR3 runs to 13 residues. This chain's CDR3 is CASSVAGANVLTF. The CDR3 nucleotides are TGTGCCAGCAGCGTAGCCGGGGCCAACGTCCTGACTTTC.

The rearrangement joins TRBV7-2 to TRBJ2-5, with 8 bases matching TRBD2. The V gene's germline CDR1 is SGHTA and CDR2 FQGNSA. This CDR3 spans 17 amino acids. V was clipped by 2 bases and J by 2 bases; unmatched bases: 10. The CDR3 protein is CASSLYFGSGGQETQYF. The CDR3 DNA reads as TGTGCCAGCAGCTTATATTTTGGATCGGGGGGGCAAGAGACCCAGTACTTC.

The genes are TRBV30 and TRBJ2-3; D may correspond to TRBD1 or TRBD2 (5 bases each). This CDR3 is 14 amino acids long. V lost 0 bases to trimming and J lost 1 base, with 8 bases between them. Germline V lookup: CDR1 GTSNPN, CDR2 SVGIG (reference sequence). CDR3 sequence (DNA): TGTGCCTGGAGTGTGAGGGGCCGCACAGATACGCAGTATTTT. Encoded protein: CAWSVRGRTDTQYF.

The chain carries TRBV12-5 and TRBJ2-3; the match to TRBD2 covers 8 bases. Germline trimming cut 7 bases from V and 1 base from J; bases unmatched to any gene: 7. CDR1 is LGHNT and CDR2 is FRNRAP in the germline V gene. The CDR3 is made up of 15 amino acids. CDR3 sequence (DNA): TGTGCTAGTGCCAGAGACGGGGGGGGCACAGATACGCAGTATTTT. It encodes CASARDGGGTDTQYF. The complete variable domain, with remaining parts taken from reference TRBV12-5 and TRBJ2-3, reads DARVTQTPRHKVTEMGQEVTMRCQPILGHNTVFWYRQTMMQGLELLAYFRNRAPLDDSGMPKDRFSAEMPDATLATLKIQPSEPRDSAVYFCASARDGGGTDTQYFGPGTRLTVL.

There are many counts of this clone. The chain employs TRBV9 and TRBJ1-3, with D unclear. In germline, CDR1 is SGDLS, CDR2 YYNGEE. This CDR3 region has 17 residues. Trimming shortened V by 0 bases and J by 0 bases, and 13 bases separated the two germline ends. CDR3 in DNA: TGTGCCAGCAGCGTAGCACTACTTACGAGCTCTGGAAACACCATATATTTT. It specifies CASSVALLTSSGNTIYF.

J is TRBJ1-6 and V is TRBV29-1; D gene unclear. The V gene's germline CDR1 is SQVTM and CDR2 ANQGSEA. The CDR3 length is 13 residues. V was pared by 5 bases and J by 5 bases, with 10 bases between. This CDR3 is CSVTETHNSPLHF. In DNA form, the CDR3 reads TGCAGCGTTACGGAGACCCATAATTCACCCCTCCACTTT.

This clone was counted only a few times. The V call is TRBV5-1, the J call TRBJ1-4; 11 bases align to TRBD1. CDR3 length equals 15 residues. Germline trimming cut 4 bases from V and 7 bases from J; bases unmatched to any gene: 6. The germline V gene has CDR1 SGHRS and CDR2 YFSETQ. Here the CDR3 DNA reads TGCGCCAGCAGCACGTGGGGACAGGGGGGTGAAAAACTGTTTTTT. Its protein is CASSTWGQGGEKLFF. Variable domain in full (rest from reference TRBV5-1 and TRBJ1-4): KAGVTQTPRYLIKTRGQQVTLSCSPISGHRSVSWYQQTPGQGLQFLFEYFSETQRNKGNFPGRFSGRQFSNSRSEMNVSTLELGDSALYLCASSTWGQGGEKLFFGSGTQLSVL.

Ten or more counts support this clone. The V call is TRBV5-1, the J call TRBJ2-7; D is ambiguous. There are 13 residues in the CDR3. Germline lookup yields CDR1 SGHRS and CDR2 YFSETQ. Trimming removed 4 bases from V and 6 bases from J, with 14 bases in between. Here the CDR3 DNA reads TGCGCCAGCAGCCCCCTCTCCACTGGCGAGCAGTACTTC. Protein sequence: CASSPLSTGEQYF.

This chain uses TRBV6-5 with TRBJ1-3, with 7 bases identical to TRBD1. This CDR3 contains 15 residues. Germline-derived CDR1 and CDR2 are MNHEY and SVGAGI. Trimming cost V 7 bases and J 2 bases; bases outside gene matches: 8. Here the CDR3 reads CASKQQGSPGNTIYF. CDR3 bases: TGTGCCAGCAAACAACAGGGGAGCCCTGGAAACACCATATATTTT.

In its sample, this clone was seen a few times. This rearrangement joins TRBV7-2 to TRBJ1-5; D unresolved. The CDR3 consists of 12 residues. The V end lost 3 bases, the J end lost 9 bases, and 9 bases lay between the germline ends. The V gene's germline CDR1 is SGHTA and CDR2 FQGNSA. The CDR3 loop is CASSFPSGPQHF. The CDR3 DNA reads as TGTGCCAGCAGCTTTCCCTCGGGGCCCCAGCATTTT. Variable domain in full (rest from reference TRBV7-2 and TRBJ1-5): GAGVSQSPSNKVTEKGKDVELRCDPISGHTALYWYRQSLGQGLEFLIYFQGNSAPDKSGLPSDRFSAERTGGSVSTLTIQRTQQEDSAVYLCASSFPSGPQHFGDGTRLSIL.